This TCR beta chain comes out of a study of shared clonotypes between healthy human individuals. The assay was immunoSEQ multiplex PCR, and TCRdb's table has in-frame clones only and misses some. This table holds 490,000 or so clones, less than 80% found once. The ends were cut back, 0 bases at V and 4 bases at J, with 11 bases in the middle. Germline assignment: CDR1 SGHDT and CDR2 YYEEEE. The CDR3 sequence is 15 residues long. This sequence joins TRBV5-6 and TRBJ2-1; D could derive from TRBD1 or TRBD2 (5 bases each). The sequencing input was PBMCs. This clonotype was sampled from a woman in her forties in good health. Some clones in this sample may be carry-over from other donors' samples. The CDR3 sequence is CASSLVRDGYNEQFF. The CDR3 coding sequence is TGTGCCAGCAGCTTGGTCCGGGACGGGTACAATGAGCAGTTCTTC.